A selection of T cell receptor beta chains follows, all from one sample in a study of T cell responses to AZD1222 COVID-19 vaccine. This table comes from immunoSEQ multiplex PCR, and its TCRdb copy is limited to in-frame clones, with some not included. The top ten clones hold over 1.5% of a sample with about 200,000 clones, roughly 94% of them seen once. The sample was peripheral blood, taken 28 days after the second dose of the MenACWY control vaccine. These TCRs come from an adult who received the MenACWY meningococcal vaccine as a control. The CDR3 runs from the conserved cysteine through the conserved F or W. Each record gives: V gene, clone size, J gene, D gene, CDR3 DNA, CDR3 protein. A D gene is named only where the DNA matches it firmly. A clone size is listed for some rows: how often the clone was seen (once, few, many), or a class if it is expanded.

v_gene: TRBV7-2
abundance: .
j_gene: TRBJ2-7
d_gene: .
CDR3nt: TGTGCCAGCAGTACAGCCGCTACCTACGAGCAGTACTTC
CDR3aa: CASSTAATYEQYF

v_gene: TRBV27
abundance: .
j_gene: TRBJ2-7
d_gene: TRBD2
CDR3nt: TGTGCCAGCAGTCCACTAGCGGGGGTTTCCTACGAGCAGTACTTC
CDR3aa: CASSPLAGVSYEQYF

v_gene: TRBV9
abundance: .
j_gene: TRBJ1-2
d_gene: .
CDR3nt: TGTGCCAGCAGCTCTGGTCTGGGGGCGTACGATACTAACTATGGCTACACCTTC
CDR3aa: CASSSGLGAYDTNYGYTF

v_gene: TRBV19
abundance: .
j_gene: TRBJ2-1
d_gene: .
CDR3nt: TGTGCCAGTAGTCCGACATCTAGTGAGCAGTTCTTC
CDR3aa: CASSPTSSEQFF

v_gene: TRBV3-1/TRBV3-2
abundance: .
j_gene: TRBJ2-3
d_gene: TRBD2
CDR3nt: TGTGCCAGCAGCCATAGCGGGGGGCAACACACTAGCACAGATACGCAGTATTTT
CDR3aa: CASSHSGGQHTSTDTQYF

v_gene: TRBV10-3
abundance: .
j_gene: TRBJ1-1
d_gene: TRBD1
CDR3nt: TGTGCCATCAGTGAGGGGACAGGGGCGAGGAACACTGAAGCTTTCTTT
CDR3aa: CAISEGTGARNTEAFF

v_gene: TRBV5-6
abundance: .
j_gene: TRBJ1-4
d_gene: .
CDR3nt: TGTGCCAGCAGCTTCGGCCAGGGGACTGAAAAACTGTTTTTT
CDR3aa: CASSFGQGTEKLFF

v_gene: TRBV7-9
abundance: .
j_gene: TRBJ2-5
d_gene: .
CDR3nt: TGTGCCAGCAGCTTAGCATCGTACCAAGAGACCCAGTACTTC
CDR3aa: CASSLASYQETQYF

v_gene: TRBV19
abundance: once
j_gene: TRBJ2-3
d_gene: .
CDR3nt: TGTGCCACCAAAAGTTACTGGGGTACAGATACGCAGTATTTT
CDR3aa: CATKSYWGTDTQYF

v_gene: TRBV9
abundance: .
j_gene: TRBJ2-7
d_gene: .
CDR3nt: TGTGCCAGCAGCGCACATGGAGGCTCAGTGAGGCAGTACTTC
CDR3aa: CASSAHGGSVRQYF

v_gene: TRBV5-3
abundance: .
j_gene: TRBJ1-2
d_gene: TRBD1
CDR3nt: TGTGCCAGAAGCTTGAACAGGGGATTTTATGGCTACACCTTC
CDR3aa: CARSLNRGFYGYTF